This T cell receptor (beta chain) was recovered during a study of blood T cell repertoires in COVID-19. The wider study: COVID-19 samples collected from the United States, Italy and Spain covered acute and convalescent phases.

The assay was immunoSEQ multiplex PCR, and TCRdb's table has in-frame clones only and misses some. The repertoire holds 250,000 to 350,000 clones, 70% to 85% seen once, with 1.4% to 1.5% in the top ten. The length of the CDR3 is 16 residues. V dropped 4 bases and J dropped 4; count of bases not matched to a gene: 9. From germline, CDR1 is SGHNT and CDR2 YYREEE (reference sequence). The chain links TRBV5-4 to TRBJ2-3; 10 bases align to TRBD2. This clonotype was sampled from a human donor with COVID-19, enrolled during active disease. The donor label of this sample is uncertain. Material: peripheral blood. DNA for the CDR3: TGTGCCAGCAGCCGGGGACTAGCGCGCAGGCCAGATACGCAGTATTTT. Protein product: CASSRGLARRPDTQYF. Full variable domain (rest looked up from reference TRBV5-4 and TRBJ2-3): ETGVTQSPTHLIKTRGQQVTLRCSSQSGHNTVSWYQQALGQGPQFIFQYYREEENGRGNFPPRFSGLQFPNYSSELNVNALELDDSALYLCASSRGLARRPDTQYFGPGTRLTVL.